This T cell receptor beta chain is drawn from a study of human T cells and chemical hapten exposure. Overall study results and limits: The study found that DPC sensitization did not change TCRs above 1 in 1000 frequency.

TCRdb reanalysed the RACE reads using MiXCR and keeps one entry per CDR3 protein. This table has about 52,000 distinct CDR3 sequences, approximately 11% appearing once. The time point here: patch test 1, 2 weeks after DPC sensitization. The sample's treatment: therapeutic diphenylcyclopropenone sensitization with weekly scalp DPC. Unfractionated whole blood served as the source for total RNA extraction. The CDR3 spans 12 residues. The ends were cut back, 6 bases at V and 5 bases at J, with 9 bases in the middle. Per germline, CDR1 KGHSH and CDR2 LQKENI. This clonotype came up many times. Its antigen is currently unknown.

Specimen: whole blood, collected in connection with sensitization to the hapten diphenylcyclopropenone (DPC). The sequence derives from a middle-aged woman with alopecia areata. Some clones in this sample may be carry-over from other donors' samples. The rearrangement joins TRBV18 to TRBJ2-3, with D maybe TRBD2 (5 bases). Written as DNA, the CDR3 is TGTGCCAGCTCTCCGAGGGTAGATACGCAGTATTTT. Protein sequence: CASSPRVDTQYF.